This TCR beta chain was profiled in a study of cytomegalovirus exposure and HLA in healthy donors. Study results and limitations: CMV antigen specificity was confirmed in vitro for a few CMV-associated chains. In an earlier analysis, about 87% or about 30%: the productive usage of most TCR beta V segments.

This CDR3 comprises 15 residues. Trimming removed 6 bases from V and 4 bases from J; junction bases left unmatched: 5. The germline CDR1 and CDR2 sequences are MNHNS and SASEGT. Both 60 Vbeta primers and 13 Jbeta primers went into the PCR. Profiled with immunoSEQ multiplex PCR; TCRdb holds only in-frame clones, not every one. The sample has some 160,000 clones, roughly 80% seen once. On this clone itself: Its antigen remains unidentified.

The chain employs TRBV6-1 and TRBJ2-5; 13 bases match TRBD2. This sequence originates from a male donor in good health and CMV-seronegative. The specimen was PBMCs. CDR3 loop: CASRILAGGGETQYF. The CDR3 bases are TGTGCCAGCAGGATACTAGCGGGAGGGGGAGAGACCCAGTACTTC.